This entry lists 16 T cell receptor beta chains sequenced from one sample in a study of regulatory T cells in long-lasting Graves disease (dated by TCRdb to 2020 to 2023). Sample time point, as interpreted from the label and publication: newly diagnosed GD, antithyroid drugs for less than 3 months. For both TCR sequencing and RNA sequencing, RNA was extracted from PBMCs using TRIzol. The library was obtained by multiplex PCR. The listed sequencing device is Illumina HiSeq 4000. TCR beta libraries were built with iRepertoire HTBI primers and Arm-PCR amplification of CDR3 regions. TCRdb reprocessed the public reads (quality trimming at Q25 with fastp, clone calling with MiXCR) and kept in-frame beta chains. CDR3 protein sequences are deduplicated, and each keeps its most common genes and DNA. The sample includes a few hundred thousand distinct CDR3 sequences, with approximately 19% observed a single time. Roughly 10% of the sample comes from the top ten.

This sample was shared with a second study, whose subject was T cells in Graves' hyperthyroidism and ophthalmopathy.

This specimen consisted of peripheral blood mononuclear cells (PBMCs), obtained at new diagnosis, from a patient treated with antithyroid drugs. The receptors here all came from a woman in her 30s with Graves disease. Donor details come from another sample of the same person, matched by shared clones.

This clonotype has a handful of counts. This chain uses TRBV30 with TRBJ1-1; 7 positions match TRBD1. Trimming took 4 bases from V and 2 from J; bases not matched to a gene: 10. The germline CDR1 and CDR2 sequences are GTSNPN and SVGIG (reference sequence). This CDR3 has 15 amino acids. In DNA form, the CDR3 reads TGTGCCTGGACCTTACAGGGGATCCCCAACACTGAAGCTTTCTTT. Its protein is CAWTLQGIPNTEAFF. Looking up the rest from reference TRBV30 and TRBJ1-1 gives the full variable domain: SQTIHQWPATLVQPVGSPLSLECTVEGTSNPNLYWYRQAAGRGLQLLFYSVGIGQISSEVPQNLSASRPQDRQFILSSKKLLLSDSGFYLCAWTLQGIPNTEAFFGQGTRLTVV.

This chain's CDR3 is CATSGEPAKGGQFF. The CDR3 DNA reads as TGTGCCACCAGTGGCGAGCCAGCTAAGGGTGGGCAGTTCTTC. The gene calls are TRBV24-1 and TRBJ2-1, with D unclear. The CDR3 covers 14 residues. Trimming removed 5 bases at V and 12 bases at J, with 19 bases between. CDR1 KGHDR and CDR2 SFDVKD come from the germline V gene.

This clonotype was seen ten or more times. The chain employs TRBV28 and TRBJ1-5; TRBD1 might be the D (6 bases). V lost 2 bases and J 9 bases, leaving 17 bases between the germline ends. The CDR3 length is 15 residues. Germline loops: CDR1 MDHEN, CDR2 SYDVKM. CDR3: CASSLVGAGERPQHF. CDR3 coding DNA: TGTGCCAGCAGTTTAGTCGGGGCAGGGGAACGGCCCCAGCATTTT.

This clonotype was seen ten or more times. The J gene is TRBJ2-7, the V gene TRBV2; unclear D gene. This CDR3 is built from 16 residues. The germline gives CDR1 SNHLY, CDR2 FYNNEI. The germline V and J ends were trimmed by 7 bases and 3 bases, with 22 bases remaining between them. This chain's CDR3 is CASTDPAGSVYYEQYF. The CDR3 DNA reads TGTGCCAGCACAGACCCCGCCGGGTCCGTATACTACGAGCAGTACTTC.

This clonotype has more than one count but fewer than ten. The gene calls are TRBV7-3 and TRBJ1-1; weak D call: TRBD1 (6 bases). This CDR3 comprises 14 residues. The germline V gene has CDR1 SGHTA and CDR2 FQGTGA. V was cut by 6 bases and J by 4 bases, with 15 bases left in between. The CDR3 is CASSVGGGVTEAFF. In DNA form, the CDR3 reads TGTGCCAGCAGTGTTGGGGGGGGCGTCACTGAAGCTTTCTTT.

The V and J genes are TRBV7-2 and TRBJ1-2; possible D gene TRBD1, 5 bases. Germline V gene sequence: CDR1 SGHTA, CDR2 FQGNSA. V dropped 5 bases and J dropped 7 bases, with 14 bases sitting between them. CDR3 length: 13 amino acids. The CDR3 is CASSGGWEAGYTF. CDR3 bases: TGTGCCAGCAGCGGGGGGTGGGAAGCTGGCTACACCTTC.

The J gene is TRBJ1-1, the V gene TRBV2, with 8 bases aligning to TRBD1. Trimming cost V 8 bases and J 5 bases; bases outside gene matches: 10. Germline V gene lookup returns CDR1 SNHLY and CDR2 FYNNEI. The CDR3 is made up of 14 amino acids. The chain's CDR3 is CASSDRGPRTEAFF. In DNA form, the CDR3 reads TGTGCCAGCTCAGACAGGGGCCCGAGGACTGAAGCTTTCTTT.

This clonotype has a count of ten or more. The gene calls are TRBV6-1 and TRBJ1-3; D gene unclear. This CDR3 has 15 amino acids. Per the germline V gene, CDR1 is MNHNS and CDR2 is SASEGT. Trimming left V 5 bases short and J 0 bases short, with 11 bases between. The CDR3 sequence is CASSTDGISGNTIYF. CDR3 coding DNA: TGTGCCAGCAGTACCGACGGAATCTCTGGAAACACCATATATTTT.

This clonotype was recorded many times. The CDR3 DNA reads TGTGCCACCAGTGATTTTACTCAAGCTGGAGATACGCAGTATTTT. This codes for CATSDFTQAGDTQYF. The V and J genes are TRBV24-1 and TRBJ2-3; D uncertain. Per the germline V gene, CDR1 is KGHDR and CDR2 is SFDVKD. This CDR3 region has 15 residues. Trimming took off 1 base at V and 5 bases at J, with 12 bases between the two ends.

This clonotype was detected ten times or more. The gene calls are TRBV9 and TRBJ1-2; no definite D call. The CDR3 is 14 residues long. The germline V gene has CDR1 SGDLS and CDR2 YYNGEE. Trimming cost V 0 bases and J 0 bases, with 6 bases left between them. CDR3 residues: CASSVAEANYGYTF. CDR3 sequence (DNA): TGTGCCAGCAGCGTAGCTGAAGCTAACTATGGCTACACCTTC.

There are many counts of this clonotype. The DNA of the CDR3 is TGTGCCTGGAGTGTACTAGGTGGAAACACCATATATTTT. It specifies CAWSVLGGNTIYF. The chain links TRBV30 to TRBJ1-3; D uncertain. V was trimmed by 0 bases and J by 3 bases, leaving 6 bases between them. The CDR3 extends over 13 amino acids. CDR1 is GTSNPN, CDR2 SVGIG, per germline (reference sequence).

This clonotype was seen many times. The V gene is TRBV7-3, the J gene TRBJ1-2; D gene unclear. The length of the CDR3 is 15 residues. V gave up 4 bases and J gave up 6 bases, with 18 bases separating them. Germline V gives CDR1 SGHTA, CDR2 FQGTGA. The DNA of the CDR3 is TGTGCCAGCAGCTCAGCCCGGACTCCGGCAAATGGCTACACCTTC. Its translation: CASSSARTPANGYTF.

A note on this clonotype: A read error is possible here, since a much larger clone lies one base away. The chain links TRBV12-3 or TRBV12-4 to TRBJ2-3, with TRBD1 identical over 9 bases. With the DNA end fitting TRBJ2-7 better, the J assignment may be wrong. The CDR3 has 15 amino acids. The CDR3 nucleotides read TGTGCCAGCAGTTTACCCGAGACAGGGGGTTTGAAGCAGTACTTC. Residues: CASSLPETGGLKQYF.

Comments on this clonotype: This could be a read error, since a much larger clone is one nucleotide away. The V call is TRBV5-1, the J call TRBJ2-7; perhaps TRBD1 as D (6 bases). The length of the CDR3 is 15 residues. V lost 3 bases to trimming and J lost 5 bases, with 18 bases between them. CDR1 is SGHRS, CDR2 YFSETQ, per germline. The DNA for the CDR3 is TGCGCCAGCAGCTCCCATGAGAGTCCAGGGGACGAGCAGTACTTC. Translation gives CASSSHESPGDEQYF.

This clonotype came up many times. The J gene is TRBJ2-7, the V gene TRBV28; no firm D call. The CDR3 loop spans 11 amino acids. CDR1 is MDHEN and CDR2 is SYDVKM in the germline V gene. V was trimmed by 3 bases and J by 5 bases, leaving 5 bases between them. As DNA, the CDR3 is TGTGCCAGCAGTTTTATGCACGAGCAGTACTTC. It translates to CASSFMHEQYF. Full variable domain (remainder filled in from reference TRBV28 and TRBJ2-7): DVKVTQSSRYLVKRTGEKVFLECVQDMDHENMFWYRQDPGLGLRLIYFSYDVKMKEKGDIPEGYSVSREKKERFSLILESASTNQTSMYLCASSFMHEQYFGPGTRLTVT.

This clonotype was recorded at least ten times. This sequence joins TRBV29-1 and TRBJ1-2; D unclear. CDR1 is SQVTM and CDR2 is ANQGSEA in the germline V gene. Trimming pared 2 bases from V and 4 bases from J, leaving 14 bases between. The CDR3 has 14 amino acids. The CDR3 protein is CSVENGHSTYGYTF. CDR3 DNA sequence: TGCAGCGTTGAAAATGGGCACAGCACCTATGGCTACACCTTC.